This T cell receptor (beta chain) was obtained from a study of long-term antiretroviral therapy in people with HIV. Worth noting for this clone: Its antigen is not identified.

Survey-level immunoSEQ v3.0 assays were run. TCRdb's table, derived via immunoSEQ multiplex PCR, lists solely in-frame clones and lacks some. This sample has some 30,000 clones, with roughly 87% found just once. Study-wide results and caveats: Once patients were on ART, diversity went higher but still fell short of transplant donor controls. Among HIV repertoires, CDR3 length ranges were narrower than those of controls.

The sequence was obtained from a man aged 50 to 59 with HIV. Sequences were derived from unsorted PBMCs, sampled 2 years after starting antiretroviral therapy.

CDR3 protein: CASSRRVSPSGAQETQYF. The CDR3 region has the DNA TGTGCCAGCAGCCGCCGGGTGAGCCCTAGCGGGGCCCAAGAGACCCAGTACTTC. V is TRBV7-9 and J is TRBJ2-5; 9 positions agree with TRBD2. Per germline, CDR1 SEHNR and CDR2 FQNEAQ (reference sequence). The CDR3 is 18 amino acids. V lost 5 bases to trimming and J lost 1 base; unmatched junction nucleotides: 14. Supplemented by reference TRBV7-9 and TRBJ2-5, the full variable domain reads DTGVSQNPRHKITKRGQNVTFRCDPISEHNRLYWYRQTLGQGPEFLTYFQNEAQLEKSRLLSDRFSAERPKGSFSTLEIQRTEQGDSAMYLCASSRRVSPSGAQETQYFGPGTRLLVL.